The text below deals with one T cell receptor beta chain. Antigen unknown. The authors sequenced TCR beta from blood CD8+ and CD4+ T cells. TEMRA cells were FACS-enriched and CD8+ and CD4+ T cells negatively isolated. The sample is drawn from a study of CD8 T cells in Susac syndrome. General study points: An acknowledgment was made by the study that its TCR sequencing and HLA analysis involved relatively few individuals.

The CDR3 contains 15 residues. Germline V gene lookup returns CDR1 LNHDA and CDR2 SQIVND (reference sequence). V shed 3 bases and J 5 bases; nucleotides not matched to a gene: 8. About 0.5 to 1 ug RNA was reverse transcribed with random hexamers. Coverage of TCR beta CDR3 amplification by immunoSEQ multiplex PCR extended to 54 Vbeta and 13 Jbeta. Each CDR3 protein gets one entry after TCRdb re-called the immunoSEQ multiplex PCR reads with MiXCR. The sample contains a few hundred thousand distinct CDR3 sequences, 80% to 95% of which appear only once. The receptor was derived from a human donor with multiple sclerosis. Sequences were obtained from CD8+ T cells from PBMCs. The chain uses TRBV19 and TRBJ2-3, with TRBD2 matching 7 bases. The CDR3 nucleotides read TGTGCCAGTAGTATTACGGCGGGAGTGATAGATACGCAGTATTTT. This sequence encodes CASSITAGVIDTQYF.